Shown below are 21 T cell receptor beta chains from a single sample sequenced in a study of CD4 T cells in relation to SARS-CoV-2 and coronaviruses. Antigens for these TCRs are unknown. Unexposed donor CD4+ T cells date from about 2011-2018, before the COVID-19 pandemic. Isolation of CD4+ T cells took place after approximately 10 days in culture. The table came from immunoSEQ multiplex PCR; TCRdb's copy has only in-frame clones and leaves some out. The sample records nearly 25,000 clones, around four fifths being singletons. The sequenced sample consisted of CD4+ T cells from PBMCs, cultured in vitro. These receptor sequences come from a human donor in good health.

This clone was counted only a few times. V gene TRBV9 combines with J gene TRBJ2-7; D could derive from TRBD1 or TRBD2 (5 bases each). The length of the CDR3 is 13 residues. The V end was cut by 0 bases, the J end by 5 bases, with 9 bases between. Germline CDR1 is SGDLS and CDR2 is YYNGEE. In DNA, the CDR3 is TGTGCCAGCAGCGTAGGGGGGATCCACGAGCAGTACTTC. Its protein is CASSVGGIHEQYF.

This clone was seen a handful of times. The V gene is TRBV6-5, the J gene TRBJ2-2; D remains unclear. Germline V gene data show CDR1 as MNHEY and CDR2 as SVGAGI. Trimming took off 2 bases at V and 0 bases at J, with 10 bases between the two ends. This CDR3 contains 16 residues. CDR3 sequence reads: CASSYLRDANTGELFF. In DNA form, the CDR3 reads TGTGCCAGCAGTTACCTCAGAGACGCGAACACCGGGGAGCTGTTTTTT.

The chain links TRBV27 to TRBJ1-5; perhaps TRBD1 as D (5 bases). Germline V CDR1 and CDR2: MNHEY, SMNVEV (reference sequence). Trimming took off 6 bases at V and 3 bases at J, with 12 bases between the two ends. The length of the CDR3 is 14 residues. The CDR3, as DNA: TGTGCCAGCAGGAGGGGCAACCCCAATCAGCCCCAGCATTTT. It encodes CASRRGNPNQPQHF.

Only one count was recorded for this clone. The chain uses TRBV18 and TRBJ2-3, with 8 bases matching TRBD1. Germline V gene sequence: CDR1 KGHSH, CDR2 LQKENI. The CDR3 is 18 residues long. Germline trimming cut 2 bases from V and 2 bases from J; bases unmatched to any gene: 12. The CDR3 DNA sequence: TGTGCCAGCTCACCAAACCCACGGACAGGGTACTACACAGATACGCAGTATTTT. It yields the protein CASSPNPRTGYYTDTQYF.

This chain uses TRBV9 with TRBJ1-3; D is uncertain. This CDR3 contains 13 residues. Germline CDR1 and CDR2: SGDLS and YYNGEE. Between the trimmed V and J ends, which lost 5 bases and 4 bases, there was a span of 10 bases. The CDR3 region is CASSHGPGNTIYF. The DNA of the CDR3 is TGTGCCAGCAGTCACGGGCCGGGAAACACCATATATTTT.

V is TRBV6-5 and J is TRBJ2-7, with D perhaps TRBD1 (5 bases). Trimming cost V 9 bases and J 4 bases, with 22 bases left between them. Germline CDR1 MNHEY, CDR2 SVGAGI. The CDR3 totals 15 residues. As DNA, the CDR3 is TGTGCCAGGGGCAGGGTGACCCTTCATCAATACGAGCAGTACTTC. This encodes CARGRVTLHQYEQYF.

The table lists this clone with a count of one. The J gene is TRBJ2-2, the V gene TRBV5-1; D call uncertain. V lost 0 bases and J lost 4, with 13 bases in between. Germline-derived CDR1 and CDR2 are SGHRS and YFSETQ. The CDR3 sequence is 16 residues long. CDR3 residues: CASSLESGPSTGELFF. For the CDR3, the DNA is TGCGCCAGCAGCTTGGAATCCGGGCCAAGCACCGGGGAGCTGTTTTTT.

This clone was detected only a few times. The rearrangement links TRBV6-5 to TRBJ2-3; D uncertain. CDR1 and CDR2 from the germline V gene are MNHEY and SVGAGI. This CDR3 is built from 15 residues. The V gene lost 4 bases and the J gene lost 5 bases, with 16 bases spanning the gap. CDR3 amino acids: CASSSTTLDGDTQYF. The CDR3 DNA follows: TGTGCCAGCAGTTCCACGACGTTGGATGGAGATACGCAGTATTTT.

This clone was seen a few times. V is TRBV15 and J is TRBJ1-6, with TRBD1 as a possible D gene (5 bases). This CDR3 contains 15 residues. V lost 5 bases to trimming and J lost 7 bases, with 15 bases between them. Germline V gives CDR1 LNHNV, CDR2 YYDKDF (reference sequence). CDR3 in DNA: TGTGCCACCAGCCCCATCCAGGGCGGGAATTCACCCCTCCACTTT. This encodes CATSPIQGGNSPLHF.

V and J are TRBV20-1 and TRBJ2-3; D is uncertain. The CDR3 runs to 11 residues. V was trimmed by 8 bases and J by 2 bases, leaving 8 bases between them. Germline CDR1 reads DFQATT; CDR2 reads SNEGSKA (reference sequence). CDR3 sequence: CSPGFTDTQYF. In nucleotides, the CDR3 is TGCAGTCCCGGATTCACAGATACGCAGTATTTT.

This clone was recorded a few times. V is TRBV27 and J is TRBJ1-1, with 7 nucleotides matching TRBD1. The CDR3 covers 15 residues. The germline CDR1 and CDR2 sequences are MNHEY and SMNVEV (reference sequence). With V trimmed by 0 bases and J by 2 bases, 3 bases remained unmatched. CDR3 sequence reads: CASSLSPGGNTEAFF. Here the CDR3 DNA reads TGTGCCAGCAGTTTATCGCCAGGGGGAAACACTGAAGCTTTCTTT.

The chain couples TRBV7-3 to TRBJ2-2, with a weak D call TRBD2 (5 bases). The CDR3 totals 14 residues. Per the germline V gene, CDR1 is SGHTA and CDR2 is FQGTGA. With 1 base removed from V and 5 bases from J, the gap between germline ends came to 8 bases. The CDR3 reads CASSLNGETGELFF. In DNA, the CDR3 is TGTGCCAGCAGCTTAAACGGGGAAACCGGGGAGCTGTTTTTT.

This sequence joins TRBV3-1 (or the pseudogene TRBV3-2) and TRBJ2-7, with no clear D. This CDR3 has 12 amino acids. Germline V gene data show CDR1 as LGHDT and CDR2 as YNNKEL (reference sequence). The V end lost 5 bases, the J end lost 7 bases, and 12 bases lay between the germline ends. The CDR3 sequence: CASSTPGGEQYF. CDR3 in DNA: TGTGCCAGCAGCACACCGGGTGGTGAGCAGTACTTC.

This chain connects TRBV6-5 to TRBJ2-1; D is ambiguous. CDR3 size: 13 residues. The germline gives CDR1 MNHEY, CDR2 SVGAGI. Trimming stripped 6 bases from V and 5 bases from J, with 11 bases between. The CDR3 bases are TGTGCCAGCAGGATGACTTATCACAATGAGCAGTTCTTC. Translated, it gives CASRMTYHNEQFF.

The chain couples TRBV20-1 to TRBJ2-1; D ambiguous. V was cut by 3 bases and J by 0 bases, with 12 bases left in between. The CDR3 sequence is 15 residues long. Germline V gene sequence: CDR1 DFQATT, CDR2 SNEGSKA (reference sequence). The CDR3 coding sequence is TGCAGTGCTAGTAGGGTGGAAAGCTCCTACAATGAGCAGTTCTTC. Translated, it gives CSASRVESSYNEQFF.

The V and J genes are TRBV7-2 and TRBJ2-5; 7 bases align to TRBD2. There are 17 residues in the CDR3. Germline CDR1 SGHTA, CDR2 FQGNSA. The junction had 15 bases not matched to a gene; V was cut back by 1 base and J by 7 bases. CDR3 protein: CASSLGSGSGPGWTQYF. The CDR3 bases are TGTGCCAGCAGCTTAGGTAGCGGGTCGGGCCCGGGTTGGACCCAGTACTTC. Using reference TRBV7-2 and TRBJ2-5 for the parts outside the CDR3, the full variable domain is GAGVSQSPSNKVTEKGKDVELRCDPISGHTALYWYRQSLGQGLEFLIYFQGNSAPDKSGLPSDRFSAERTGGSVSTLTIQRTQQEDSAVYLCASSLGSGSGPGWTQYFGPGTRLLVL.

V is TRBV7-7 and J is TRBJ2-2, with 11 bases matching TRBD2. V was pared by 5 bases and J by 6 bases, with 11 bases of the junction left unmatched. The germline CDR1 and CDR2 sequences are SSHAT and FNYEAQ (reference sequence). The CDR3 covers 17 residues. The CDR3 bases are TGTGCCAGCAGCCGCAGAACCGGGACTAGCGGCCCCGGGGAGCTGTTTTTT. Translation: CASSRRTGTSGPGELFF.

The chain joins TRBV2 to TRBJ2-2, with a possible D match to TRBD1 (5 bases). The CDR3 has 15 amino acids. Germline V gene data show CDR1 as SNHLY and CDR2 as FYNNEI. Trimming pared 4 bases from V and 0 bases from J, leaving 9 bases between. CDR3 coding DNA: TGTGCCAGCAGTGTCCAGGGCTCGAACACCGGGGAGCTGTTTTTT. It is translated as CASSVQGSNTGELFF.

The chain couples TRBV7-8 to TRBJ2-1, with 7 bases fitting TRBD2. The CDR3 length is 15 residues. V shed 5 bases, J shed 8 bases, and the junction held 12 bases outside the gene matches. CDR1 and CDR2 (germline): SGHVS, FQNEAQ. In DNA, the CDR3 is TGTGCCAGCAGCCCCCTTTGCGGGAGAAGTCATGAGCAGTTCTTC. This codes for CASSPLCGRSHEQFF.

A single count supports this clone. This chain connects TRBV3-1 (or the pseudogene TRBV3-2) to TRBJ1-1, with a weak D call TRBD1 (5 bases). Germline CDR1 LGHDT, CDR2 YNNKEL (reference sequence). V lost 0 bases and J lost 4, with 9 bases in between. This CDR3 comprises 14 residues. The CDR3 nucleotides are TGTGCCAGCAGCCAAGACTGGGGGTCCACTGAAGCTTTCTTT. It yields the protein CASSQDWGSTEAFF.

The chain's CDR3 is CASSYSGDSTEAFF. In nucleotides, the CDR3 is TGTGCCAGCAGTTACTCGGGGGATTCCACTGAAGCTTTCTTT. The chain employs TRBV6-5 and TRBJ1-1, with D maybe TRBD1 (5 bases). Deletions cut 0 bases from V and 4 bases from J, with 9 bases between. Germline V gene sequence: CDR1 MNHEY, CDR2 SVGAGI. The CDR3 spans 14 residues.